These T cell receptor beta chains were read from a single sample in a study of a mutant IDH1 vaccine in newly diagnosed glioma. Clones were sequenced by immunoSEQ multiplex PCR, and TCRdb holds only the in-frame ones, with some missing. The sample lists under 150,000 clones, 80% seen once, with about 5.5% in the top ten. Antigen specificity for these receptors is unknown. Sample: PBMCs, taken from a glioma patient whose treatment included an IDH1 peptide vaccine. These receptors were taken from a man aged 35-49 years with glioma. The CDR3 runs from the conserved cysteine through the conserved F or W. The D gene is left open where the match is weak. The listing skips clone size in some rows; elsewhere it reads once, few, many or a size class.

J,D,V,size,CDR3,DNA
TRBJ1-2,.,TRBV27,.,CASSLWEGIRNYGYTF,TGTGCCAGCAGTTTATGGGAAGGAATAAGAAACTATGGCTACACCTTC
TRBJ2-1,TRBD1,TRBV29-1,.,CSVAGQGIYNEQFF,TGCAGCGTGGCTGGACAGGGGATCTACAATGAGCAGTTCTTC
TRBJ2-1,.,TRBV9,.,CASSAGMSGPLYEQFF,TGTGCCAGCAGCGCAGGGATGAGCGGGCCTCTCTATGAGCAGTTCTTC
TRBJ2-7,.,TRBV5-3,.,CARSGPGGYEQYF,TGTGCCAGAAGCGGGCCCGGGGGCTACGAGCAGTACTTC
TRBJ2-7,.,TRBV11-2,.,CASSLGLPFEQYF,TGTGCCAGCAGCTTAGGCCTCCCCTTCGAGCAGTACTTC
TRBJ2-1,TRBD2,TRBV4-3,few,CASSQDWLAGTYNEQFF,TGCGCCAGCAGCCAAGATTGGTTAGCGGGAACCTACAATGAGCAGTTCTTC
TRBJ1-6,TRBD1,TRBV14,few,CASSRTGGGNSPLHF,TGTGCCAGCAGCCGGACAGGGGGCGGGAATTCACCCCTCCACTTT
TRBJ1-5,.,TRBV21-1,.,CASILTKGGRQPQHF,TGTGCCAGCATCTTAACTAAGGGAGGACGACAGCCCCAGCATTTT
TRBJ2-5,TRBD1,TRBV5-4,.,CASSLRTGTDEETQYF,TGTGCCAGCAGCCTTAGGACAGGGACCGATGAAGAGACCCAGTACTTC
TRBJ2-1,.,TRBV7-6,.,CASSLGGGYNEQFF,TGTGCCAGCAGCTTAGGTGGGGGATACAATGAGCAGTTCTTC
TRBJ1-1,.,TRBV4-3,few,CASSQLSGTEAFF,TGCGCCAGCAGCCAACTGTCGGGGACTGAAGCTTTCTTT
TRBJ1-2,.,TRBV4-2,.,CASSQDIGRGYTF,TGTGCCAGCAGCCAAGACATAGGGAGGGGCTACACCTTC
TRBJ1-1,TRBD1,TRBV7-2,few,CASSPGQGTEAFF,TGTGCCAGCAGCCCCGGACAGGGGACTGAAGCTTTCTTT
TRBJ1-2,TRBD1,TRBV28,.,CASSSLTGVDGYTF,TGTGCCAGCAGTTCACTGACAGGGGTGGATGGCTACACCTTC
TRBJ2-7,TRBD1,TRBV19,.,CASCRDSHDEQYF,TGTGCCAGTTGTCGGGACAGCCACGACGAGCAGTACTTC
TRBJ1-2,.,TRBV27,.,CASSPREGGEDGYTF,TGTGCCAGCAGTCCCCGAGAGGGGGGGGAGGATGGCTACACCTTC
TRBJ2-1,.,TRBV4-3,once,CASSQDIQGEGYNEQFF,TGCGCCAGCAGCCAAGATATTCAGGGGGAGGGCTACAATGAGCAGTTCTTC
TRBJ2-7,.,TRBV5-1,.,CASSLVSGDEQYF,TGCGCCAGCAGCTTGGTTTCCGGGGACGAGCAGTACTTC
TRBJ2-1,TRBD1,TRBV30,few,CAWSGGQTRGYNEQFF,TGTGCCTGGAGTGGGGGACAGACAAGGGGCTACAATGAGCAGTTCTTC
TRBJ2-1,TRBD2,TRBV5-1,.,CASSLSSGRAFGYNEQFF,TGCGCCAGCAGCTTGTCTAGCGGGAGGGCCTTTGGATACAATGAGCAGTTCTTC
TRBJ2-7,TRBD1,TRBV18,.,CASSPKGQGSQDEQYF,TGTGCCAGCTCACCAAAGGGACAGGGTTCACAGGACGAGCAGTACTTC
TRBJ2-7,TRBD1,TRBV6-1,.,CASGEWTGPSYEQYF,TGTGCCAGCGGTGAGTGGACAGGCCCATCCTACGAGCAGTACTTC
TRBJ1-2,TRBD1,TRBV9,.,CASSVGQGAGGYTF,TGTGCCAGCAGCGTAGGACAGGGGGCCGGTGGCTACACCTTC
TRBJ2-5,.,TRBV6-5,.,CASSQDRRETQYF,TGTGCCAGCAGCCAGGACCGTCGGGAGACCCAGTACTTC
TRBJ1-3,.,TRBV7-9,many,CASSLAQGNTIYF,TGTGCCAGCAGCTTAGCGCAGGGAAACACCATATATTTT
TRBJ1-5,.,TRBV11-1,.,CASSAHSNQPQHF,TGTGCCAGCAGCGCGCATAGCAATCAGCCCCAGCATTTT
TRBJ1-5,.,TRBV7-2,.,CASSLGPMSSNQPQHF,TGTGCCAGCAGCCTCGGGCCGATGTCCAGCAATCAGCCCCAGCATTTT
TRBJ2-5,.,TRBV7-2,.,CASNDRTQETQYF,TGTGCCAGCAATGACAGGACACAAGAGACCCAGTACTTC
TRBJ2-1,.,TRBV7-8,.,CASSFLPGSSSYNEQFF,TGTGCCAGCAGCTTCCTTCCCGGATCCAGCTCCTACAATGAGCAGTTCTTC
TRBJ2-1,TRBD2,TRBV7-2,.,CASSLSSGGRNEQFF,TGTGCCAGCAGCTTATCTAGCGGGGGAAGGAATGAGCAGTTCTTC
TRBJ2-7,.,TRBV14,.,CASSPSGLHYEQYF,TGTGCCAGCAGCCCCTCGGGTCTCCACTACGAGCAGTACTTC
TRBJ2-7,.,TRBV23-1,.,CASSQSRAGEQYF,TGCGCCAGCAGTCAGTCGCGGGCGGGCGAGCAGTACTTC
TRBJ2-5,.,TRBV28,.,CASRIQGKETQYF,TGTGCCAGCAGAATACAGGGAAAAGAGACCCAGTACTTC
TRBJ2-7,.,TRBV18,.,CASSPYRVQNEQYF,TGTGCCAGCTCACCGTACAGGGTCCAAAACGAGCAGTACTTC
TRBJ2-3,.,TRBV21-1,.,CASSKSRGFTDTQYF,TGTGCCAGCAGCAAGAGTCGGGGGTTCACAGATACGCAGTATTTT
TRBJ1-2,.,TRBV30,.,CAWSHYGYTF,TGTGCCTGGAGTCACTATGGCTACACCTTC
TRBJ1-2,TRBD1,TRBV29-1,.,CSVGTGGRDGYTF,TGCAGCGTTGGAACAGGGGGCCGGGATGGCTACACCTTC
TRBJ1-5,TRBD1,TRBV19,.,CASKTGSGNQPQHF,TGTGCCAGTAAGACAGGGAGCGGCAATCAGCCCCAGCATTTT
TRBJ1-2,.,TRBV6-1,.,CASSEVSGRANGYTF,TGTGCCAGCAGTGAAGTCTCTGGCAGGGCAAATGGCTACACCTTC
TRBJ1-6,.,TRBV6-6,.,CASSSRINSPLHF,TGTGCCAGCAGTTCACGGATTAATTCACCCCTCCACTTT
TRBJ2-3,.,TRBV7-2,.,CASSPDPPDLGTDTQYF,TGTGCCAGCAGCCCAGACCCCCCCGACTTGGGGACAGATACGCAGTATTTT